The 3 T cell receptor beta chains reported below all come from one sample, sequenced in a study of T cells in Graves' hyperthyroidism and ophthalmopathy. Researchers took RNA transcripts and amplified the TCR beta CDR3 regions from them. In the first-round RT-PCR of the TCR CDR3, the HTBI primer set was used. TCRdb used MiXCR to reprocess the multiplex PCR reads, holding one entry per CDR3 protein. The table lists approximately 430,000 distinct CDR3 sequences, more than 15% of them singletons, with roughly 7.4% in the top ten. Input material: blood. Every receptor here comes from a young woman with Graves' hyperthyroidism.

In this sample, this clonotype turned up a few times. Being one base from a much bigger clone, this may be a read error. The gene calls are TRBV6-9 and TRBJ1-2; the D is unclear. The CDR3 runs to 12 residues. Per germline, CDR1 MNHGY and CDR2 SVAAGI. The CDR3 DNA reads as TGTGCCTGCAGTAAAGAGAACTATGGCTACACCTTC. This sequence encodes CACSKENYGYTF.

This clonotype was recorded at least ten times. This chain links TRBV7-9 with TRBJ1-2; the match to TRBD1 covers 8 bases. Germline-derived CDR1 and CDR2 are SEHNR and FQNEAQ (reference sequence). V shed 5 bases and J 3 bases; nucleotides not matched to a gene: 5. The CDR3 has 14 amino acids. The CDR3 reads CASSPGQGYYGYTF. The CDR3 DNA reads TGTGCCAGCAGCCCCGGACAGGGCTACTATGGCTACACCTTC.

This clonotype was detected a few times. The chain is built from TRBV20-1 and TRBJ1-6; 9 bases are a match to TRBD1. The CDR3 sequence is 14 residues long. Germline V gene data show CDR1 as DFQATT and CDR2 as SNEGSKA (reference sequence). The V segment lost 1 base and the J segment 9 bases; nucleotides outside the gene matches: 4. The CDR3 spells CSARAGTGISPLHF. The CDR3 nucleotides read TGCAGTGCTAGAGCCGGGACAGGGATTTCACCCCTCCACTTT.